This T cell receptor beta chain was found in a study of blood T cells in healthy people across ages. Using a J-beta primer mix together with a sample-barcoded 5' primer, a second PCR was run for roughly 6 to 12 cycles. MiXCR, run by TCRdb on the 5' RACE reads, gives a single entry per CDR3 protein. The sample contains 1.5 million to 2 million distinct CDR3 sequences, roughly 49% of which appear only once. There are 15 residues in the CDR3. Germline CDR1 is SGHDT and CDR2 is YYEEEE. The ends lost 4 bases at V and 3 bases at J; junction bases unmatched: 6. Turning to this clonotype: The CDR3 carries no conserved terminal phenylalanine or tryptophan, so it likely arises from a read error.

Sequencing was done on a sample of blood. The receptor was derived from a middle-aged woman in good health. The genes are TRBV5-6 and TRBJ1-4; 7 bases fit TRBD1. The CDR3 bases are TGTGCCAGCAGCCCTGGGGGGACAGCTAATGAAAAACTGTTTGTT. Protein sequence: CASSPGGTANEKLFV.